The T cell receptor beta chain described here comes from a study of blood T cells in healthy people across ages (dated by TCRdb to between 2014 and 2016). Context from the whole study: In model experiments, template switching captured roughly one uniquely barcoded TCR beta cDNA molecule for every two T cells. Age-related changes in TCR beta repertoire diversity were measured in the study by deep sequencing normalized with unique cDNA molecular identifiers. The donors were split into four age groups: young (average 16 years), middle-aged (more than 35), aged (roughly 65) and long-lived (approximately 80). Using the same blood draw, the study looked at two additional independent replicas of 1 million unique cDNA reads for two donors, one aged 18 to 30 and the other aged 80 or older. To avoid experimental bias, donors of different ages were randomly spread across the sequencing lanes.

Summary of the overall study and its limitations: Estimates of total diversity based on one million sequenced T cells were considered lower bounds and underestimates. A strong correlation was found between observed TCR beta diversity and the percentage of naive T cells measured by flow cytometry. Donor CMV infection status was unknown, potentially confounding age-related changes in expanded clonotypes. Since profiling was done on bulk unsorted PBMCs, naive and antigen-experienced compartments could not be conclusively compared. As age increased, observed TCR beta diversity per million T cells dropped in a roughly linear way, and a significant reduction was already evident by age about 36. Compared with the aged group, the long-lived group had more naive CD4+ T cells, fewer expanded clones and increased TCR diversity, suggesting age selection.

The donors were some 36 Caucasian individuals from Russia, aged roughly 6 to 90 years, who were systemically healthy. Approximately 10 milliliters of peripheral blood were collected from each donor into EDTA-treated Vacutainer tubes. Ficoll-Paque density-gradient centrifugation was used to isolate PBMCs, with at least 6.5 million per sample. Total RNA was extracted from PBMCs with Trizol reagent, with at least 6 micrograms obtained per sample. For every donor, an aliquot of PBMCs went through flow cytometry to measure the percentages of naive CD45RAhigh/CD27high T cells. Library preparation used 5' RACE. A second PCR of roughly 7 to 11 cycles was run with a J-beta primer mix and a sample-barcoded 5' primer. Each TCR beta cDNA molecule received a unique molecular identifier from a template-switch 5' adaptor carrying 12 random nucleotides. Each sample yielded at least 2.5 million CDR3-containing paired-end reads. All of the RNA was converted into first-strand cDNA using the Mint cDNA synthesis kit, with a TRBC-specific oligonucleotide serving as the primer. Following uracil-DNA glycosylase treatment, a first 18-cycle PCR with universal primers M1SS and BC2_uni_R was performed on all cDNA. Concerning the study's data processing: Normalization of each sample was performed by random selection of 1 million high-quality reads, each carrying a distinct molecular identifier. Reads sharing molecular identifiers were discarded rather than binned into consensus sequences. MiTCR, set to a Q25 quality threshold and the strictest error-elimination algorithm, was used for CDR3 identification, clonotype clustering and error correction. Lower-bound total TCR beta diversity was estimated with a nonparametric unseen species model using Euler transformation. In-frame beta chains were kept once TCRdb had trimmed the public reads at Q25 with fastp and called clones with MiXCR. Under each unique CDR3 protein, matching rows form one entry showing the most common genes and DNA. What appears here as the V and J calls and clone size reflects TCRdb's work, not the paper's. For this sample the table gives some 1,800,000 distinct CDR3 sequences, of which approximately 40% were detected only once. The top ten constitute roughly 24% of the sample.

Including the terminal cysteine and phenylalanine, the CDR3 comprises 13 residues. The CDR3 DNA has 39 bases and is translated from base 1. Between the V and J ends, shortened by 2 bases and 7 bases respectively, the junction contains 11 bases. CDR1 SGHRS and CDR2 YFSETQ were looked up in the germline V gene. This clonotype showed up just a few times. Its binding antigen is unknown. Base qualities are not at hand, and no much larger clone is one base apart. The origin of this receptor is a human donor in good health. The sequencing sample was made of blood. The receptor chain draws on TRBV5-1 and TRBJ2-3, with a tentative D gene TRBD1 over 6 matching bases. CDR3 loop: CASSFRDKYTQYF. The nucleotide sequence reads TGCGCCAGCAGCTTCCGGGACAAGTATACGCAGTATTTT.